In its sample, the clone carrying this T cell receptor (beta chain) was seen many times. Time point described: newly diagnosed GD, antithyroid drugs for less than 3 months. After RNA was extracted from PBMCs, the TCR library was made from it. The CDR3 covers 14 residues. J lost 11 bases, V lost 6 bases, and 9 bases had no gene match. Germline CDR1 and CDR2: DFQATT and SNEGSKA (reference sequence). The sample comes from a study of regulatory T cells in long-lasting Graves disease. Construction of the TCR beta libraries employed iRepertoire HTBI primers in conjunction with Arm-PCR of CDR3 regions. One entry per CDR3 protein, called by TCRdb with MiXCR from the multiplex PCR reads. This sample carries some 450,000 distinct CDR3 sequences, 16% of them seen once, and the ten largest clones take roughly 10%. This sample also appeared in a second study, on T cells in Graves' hyperthyroidism and ophthalmopathy. As reported in that work: Most thyroid-expanded clonotypes above 0.001 were also found in blood.

This sample comprised peripheral blood mononuclear cells (PBMCs), obtained at new diagnosis, from a patient treated with antithyroid drugs. This receptor was identified in a woman aged 30 to 39 with Graves disease. The genes are TRBV20-1 and TRBJ2-1; TRBD2 aligns across 14 bases. The CDR3 here is CSAEGGLAGVKQFF. DNA for the CDR3: TGCAGTGCCGAGGGGGGACTAGCGGGAGTGAAGCAGTTCTTC.